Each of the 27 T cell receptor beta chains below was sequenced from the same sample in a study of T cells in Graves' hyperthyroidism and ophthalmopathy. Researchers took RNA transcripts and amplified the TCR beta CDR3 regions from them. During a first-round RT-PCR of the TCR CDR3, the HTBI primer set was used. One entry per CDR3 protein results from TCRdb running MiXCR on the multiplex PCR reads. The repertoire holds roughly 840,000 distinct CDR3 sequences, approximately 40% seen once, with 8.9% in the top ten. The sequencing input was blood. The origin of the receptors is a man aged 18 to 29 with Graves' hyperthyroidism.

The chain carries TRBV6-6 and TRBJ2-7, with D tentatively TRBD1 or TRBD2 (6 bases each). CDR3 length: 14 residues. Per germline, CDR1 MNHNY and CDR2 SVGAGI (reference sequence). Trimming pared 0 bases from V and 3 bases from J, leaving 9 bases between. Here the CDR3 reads CASSYSRGLYEQYF. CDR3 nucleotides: TGTGCCAGCAGTTACTCCCGGGGGCTCTACGAGCAGTACTTC.

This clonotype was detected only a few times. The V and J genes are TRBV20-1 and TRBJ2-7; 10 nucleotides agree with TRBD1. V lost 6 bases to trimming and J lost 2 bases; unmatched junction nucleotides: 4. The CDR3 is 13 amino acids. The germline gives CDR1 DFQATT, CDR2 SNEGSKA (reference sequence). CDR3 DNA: TGCAGTGCCCGGGACAGGGGCACCTACGAGCAGTACTTC. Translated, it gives CSARDRGTYEQYF.

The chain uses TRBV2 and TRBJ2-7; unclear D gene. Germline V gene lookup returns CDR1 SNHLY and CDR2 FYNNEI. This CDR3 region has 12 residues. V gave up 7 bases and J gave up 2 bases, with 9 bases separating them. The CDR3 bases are TGTGCCAGCACCAACAGAGCCTACGAGCAGTACTTC. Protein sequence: CASTNRAYEQYF.

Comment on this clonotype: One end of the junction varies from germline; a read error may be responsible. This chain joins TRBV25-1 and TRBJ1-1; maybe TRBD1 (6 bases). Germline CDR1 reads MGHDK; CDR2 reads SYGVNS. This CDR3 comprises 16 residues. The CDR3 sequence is CACSGKGGGPNTEAFF. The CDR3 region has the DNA TGTGCCTGCAGTGGCAAAGGGGGGGGACCGAACACTGAAGCTTTCTTT.

CDR3 bases: TGTGCCAGCAGCCGCGGACAGATCTCTGGAAACACCATATATTTT. The encoded protein is CASSRGQISGNTIYF. J is TRBJ1-3 and V is TRBV12-3 or TRBV12-4, with a possible D match to TRBD1 (6 bases). This CDR3 is built from 15 residues. The germline V and J ends were trimmed by 6 bases and 0 bases, with 12 bases remaining between them.

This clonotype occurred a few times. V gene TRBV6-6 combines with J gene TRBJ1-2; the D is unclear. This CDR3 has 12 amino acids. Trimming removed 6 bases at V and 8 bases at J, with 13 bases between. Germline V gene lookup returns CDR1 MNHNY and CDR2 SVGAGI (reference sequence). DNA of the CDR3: TGTGCCAGCAGGGGCGGTGAGGGAGGCTACACCTTC. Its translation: CASRGGEGGYTF.

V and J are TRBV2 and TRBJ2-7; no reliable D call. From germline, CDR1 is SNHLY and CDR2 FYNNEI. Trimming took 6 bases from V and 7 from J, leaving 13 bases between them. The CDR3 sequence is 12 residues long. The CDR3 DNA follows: TGTGCCAGCAGGGACGGGCCGAGGGAGCAGTACTTC. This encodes CASRDGPREQYF.

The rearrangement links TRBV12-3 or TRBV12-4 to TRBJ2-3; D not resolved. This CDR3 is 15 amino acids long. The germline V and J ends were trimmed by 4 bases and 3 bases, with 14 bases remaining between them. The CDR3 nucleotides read TGTGCCAGCAGTTCCGGTTCAGCGTCTACAGATACGCAGTATTTT. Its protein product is CASSSGSASTDTQYF.

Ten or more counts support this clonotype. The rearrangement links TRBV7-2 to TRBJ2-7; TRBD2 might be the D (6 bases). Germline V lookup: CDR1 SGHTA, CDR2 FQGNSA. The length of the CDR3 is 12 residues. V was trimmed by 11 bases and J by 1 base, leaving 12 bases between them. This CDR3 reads CASGLPSYEQYF. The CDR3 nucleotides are TGTGCCTCGGGACTCCCTTCCTACGAGCAGTACTTC.

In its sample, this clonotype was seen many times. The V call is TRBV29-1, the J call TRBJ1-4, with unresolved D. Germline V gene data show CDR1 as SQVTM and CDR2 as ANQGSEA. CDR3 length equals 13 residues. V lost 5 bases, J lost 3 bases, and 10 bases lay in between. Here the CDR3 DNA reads TGCAGCGTTCTGGAGGTTGCTAATGAAAAACTGTTTTTT. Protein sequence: CSVLEVANEKLFF.

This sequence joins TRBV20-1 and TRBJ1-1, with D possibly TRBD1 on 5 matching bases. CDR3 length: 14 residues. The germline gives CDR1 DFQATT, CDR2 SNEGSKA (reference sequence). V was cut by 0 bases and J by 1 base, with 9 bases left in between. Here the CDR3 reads CSARDQGPNTEAFF. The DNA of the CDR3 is TGCAGTGCTAGAGATCAGGGCCCGAACACTGAAGCTTTCTTT.

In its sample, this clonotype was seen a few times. This CDR3 is CASSVTAGPVEQYF. CDR3 bases: TGTGCCAGCAGCGTAACGGCGGGACCGGTCGAGCAGTACTTC. V is TRBV9 and J is TRBJ2-7; possible D gene TRBD2, 6 bases. The CDR3 loop spans 14 amino acids. Germline CDR1 is SGDLS and CDR2 is YYNGEE. Trimming took 1 base from V and 6 from J, leaving 14 bases between them.

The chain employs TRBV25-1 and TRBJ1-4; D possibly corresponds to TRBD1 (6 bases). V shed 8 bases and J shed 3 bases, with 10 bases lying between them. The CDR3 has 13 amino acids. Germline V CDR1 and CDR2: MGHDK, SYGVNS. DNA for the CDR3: TGTGCCAGCGTTGGACAGCCTAATGAAAAACTGTTTTTT. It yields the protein CASVGQPNEKLFF. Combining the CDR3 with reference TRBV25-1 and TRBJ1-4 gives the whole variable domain EADIYQTPRYLVIGTGKKITLECSQTMGHDKMYWYQQDPGMELHLIHYSYGVNSTEKGDLSSESTVSRIRTEHFPLTLESARPSHTSQYLCASVGQPNEKLFFGSGTQLSVL.

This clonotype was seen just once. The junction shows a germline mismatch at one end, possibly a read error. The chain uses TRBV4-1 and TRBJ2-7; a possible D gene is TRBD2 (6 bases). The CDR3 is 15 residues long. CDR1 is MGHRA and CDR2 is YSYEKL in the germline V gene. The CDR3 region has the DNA TGTGCCAGCAGCCAAGACCAGACGGAGGGCTCCGAGCAGTACTTC. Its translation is CASSQDQTEGSEQYF.

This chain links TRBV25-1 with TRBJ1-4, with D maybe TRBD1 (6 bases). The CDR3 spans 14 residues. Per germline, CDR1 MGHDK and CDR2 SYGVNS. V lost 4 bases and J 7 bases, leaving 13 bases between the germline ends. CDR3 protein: CASSGSRGGEKLFF. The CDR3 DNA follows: TGTGCCAGCAGTGGATCCAGGGGCGGTGAAAAACTGTTTTTT.

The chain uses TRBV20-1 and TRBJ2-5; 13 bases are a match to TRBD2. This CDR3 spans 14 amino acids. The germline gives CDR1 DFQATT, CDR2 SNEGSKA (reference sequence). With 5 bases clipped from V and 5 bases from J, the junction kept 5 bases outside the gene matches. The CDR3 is CSALTSGGQETQYF. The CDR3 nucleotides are TGCAGTGCTTTGACTAGCGGGGGGCAGGAGACCCAGTACTTC.

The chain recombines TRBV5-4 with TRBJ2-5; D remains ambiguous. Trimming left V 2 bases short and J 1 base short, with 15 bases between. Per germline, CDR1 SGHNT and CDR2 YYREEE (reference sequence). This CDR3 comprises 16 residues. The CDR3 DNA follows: TGTGCCAGCAGCTTAGGTCGGGCGCGAGCCCAAGAGACCCAGTACTTC. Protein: CASSLGRARAQETQYF. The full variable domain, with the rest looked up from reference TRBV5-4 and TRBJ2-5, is ETGVTQSPTHLIKTRGQQVTLRCSSQSGHNTVSWYQQALGQGPQFIFQYYREEENGRGNFPPRFSGLQFPNYSSELNVNALELDDSALYLCASSLGRARAQETQYFGPGTRLLVL.

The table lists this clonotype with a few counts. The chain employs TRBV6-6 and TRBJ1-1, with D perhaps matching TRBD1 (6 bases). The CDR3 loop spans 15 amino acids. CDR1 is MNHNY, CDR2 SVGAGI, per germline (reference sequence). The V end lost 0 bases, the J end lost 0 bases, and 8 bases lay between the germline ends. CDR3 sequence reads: CASSYSRTVNTEAFF. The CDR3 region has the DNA TGTGCCAGCAGTTACTCTCGGACAGTGAACACTGAAGCTTTCTTT.

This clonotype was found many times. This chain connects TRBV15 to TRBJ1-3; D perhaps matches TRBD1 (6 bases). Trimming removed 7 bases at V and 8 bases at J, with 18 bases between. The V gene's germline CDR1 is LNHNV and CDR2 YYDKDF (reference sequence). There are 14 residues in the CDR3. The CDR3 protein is CATTSTDRSHTIYF. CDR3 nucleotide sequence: TGTGCCACCACCAGTACCGACAGGAGTCACACCATATATTTT.

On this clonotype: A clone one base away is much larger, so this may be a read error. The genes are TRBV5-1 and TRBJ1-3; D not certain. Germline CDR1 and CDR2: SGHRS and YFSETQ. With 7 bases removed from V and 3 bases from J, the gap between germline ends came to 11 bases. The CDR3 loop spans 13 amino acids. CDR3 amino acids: CASGSGDGNTIYF. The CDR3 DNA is TGCGCCAGCGGCTCGGGAGATGGAAACACCATATATTTT.

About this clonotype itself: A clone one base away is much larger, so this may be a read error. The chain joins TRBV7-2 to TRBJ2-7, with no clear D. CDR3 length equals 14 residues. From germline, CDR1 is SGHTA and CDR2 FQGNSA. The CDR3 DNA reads TGTGCCAGTAGTATTTCCTCAGGATCCTACGAGCGGTACTTC. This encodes CASSISSGSYERYF.

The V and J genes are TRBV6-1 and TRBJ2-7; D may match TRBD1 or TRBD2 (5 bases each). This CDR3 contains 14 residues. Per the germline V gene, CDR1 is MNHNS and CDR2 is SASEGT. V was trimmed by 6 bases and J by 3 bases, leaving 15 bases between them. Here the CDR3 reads CASSPGRQLYEQYF. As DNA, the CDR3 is TGTGCCAGCAGCCCGGGACGGCAACTCTACGAGCAGTACTTC.

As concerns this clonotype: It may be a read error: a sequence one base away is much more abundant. The CDR3 here is CSAEESGLNTEAFF. CDR3 DNA: TGCAGCGCTGAAGAAAGTGGCTTGAACACTGAAGCTTTCTTT. The V and J genes are TRBV29-1 and TRBJ1-1; D is uncertain. CDR3 length: 14 residues. The V gene's germline CDR1 is SQVTM and CDR2 ANQGSEA.

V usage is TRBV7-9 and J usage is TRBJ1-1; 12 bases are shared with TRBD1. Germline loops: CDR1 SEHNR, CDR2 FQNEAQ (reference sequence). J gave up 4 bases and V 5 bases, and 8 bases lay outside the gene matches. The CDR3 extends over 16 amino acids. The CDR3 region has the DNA TGTGCCAGCAGCCAAGGGACAGGGGGCTTGTTCACTGAAGCTTTCTTT. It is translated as CASSQGTGGLFTEAFF.

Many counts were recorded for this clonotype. CDR3 in DNA: TGTGCCAGCAGCGCCAGAGATGTGAACACTGAAGCTTTCTTT. Its protein product is CASSARDVNTEAFF. V usage is TRBV7-8 and J usage is TRBJ1-1; D not resolved. Germline V CDR1 and CDR2: SGHVS, FQNEAQ. This CDR3 comprises 14 residues. The V end lost 5 bases, the J end lost 0 bases, and 10 bases lay between the germline ends.

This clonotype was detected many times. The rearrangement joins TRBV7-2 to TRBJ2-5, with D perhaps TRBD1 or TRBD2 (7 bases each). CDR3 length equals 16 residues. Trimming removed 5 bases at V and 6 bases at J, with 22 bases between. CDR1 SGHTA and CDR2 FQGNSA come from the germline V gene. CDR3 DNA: TGTGCCAGCAGCGCGCTGACAGGGAACGGGAGGCAGACCCAGTACTTC. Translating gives CASSALTGNGRQTQYF.

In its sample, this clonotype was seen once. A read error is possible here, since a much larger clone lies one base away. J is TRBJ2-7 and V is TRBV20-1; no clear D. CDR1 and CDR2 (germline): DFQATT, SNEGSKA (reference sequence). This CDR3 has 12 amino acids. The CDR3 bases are TGCGGTGCTAGAGACTCGGCAATCGAGCAGTACTTC. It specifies CGARDSAIEQYF.